This T cell receptor (beta chain) was sequenced for a study of glioma-infiltrating T cells after dendritic cell vaccination. Across the whole study: Autologous tumor lysate was loaded overnight onto monocyte-derived dendritic cells grown about 7 days with IL-4 and GM-CSF.

Only patients with spare fresh-frozen tumor and over two years of follow-up were included. Profiled with immunoSEQ multiplex PCR; TCRdb holds only in-frame clones, not every one. This repertoire shows more than 95,000 clones, roughly 80% found once; its top ten account for about 12%. V trimming: 2 bases; J trimming: 6 bases; junction bases outside the gene matches: 1. This CDR3 is built from 13 residues. The V gene's germline CDR1 is SGDLS and CDR2 YYNGEE. This chain connects TRBV9 to TRBJ1-1; 10 nucleotides agree with TRBD1. Sequencing was performed on blood, taken before dendritic cell vaccination. The sequence came from a human donor with glioblastoma. CDR3 protein: CASSVTGGSEAFF. In nucleotides, the CDR3 is TGTGCCAGCAGCGTGACAGGGGGCTCTGAAGCTTTCTTT.